Listed below are T cell receptor beta chains from one sample, sequenced in a study of shared clonotypes between healthy human individuals. Assay: immunoSEQ multiplex PCR; the TCRdb copy retains only in-frame clones and omits some. Among 2 million or so clones listed, approximately 94% were seen once. Sequencing used naive CD8+ T cells sorted from blood. These receptors all stem from a man between 18 and 29 years old in good health. Both conserved end residues are part of each CDR3. D genes are given only for firm matches.

j_gene: TRBJ2-7
v_gene: TRBV27
d_gene: TRBD2
CDR3aa: CASSLGTSGMQEQYF
CDR3nt: TGTGCCAGCAGTTTAGGGACTAGCGGGATGCAAGAGCAGTACTTC

j_gene: TRBJ2-1
v_gene: TRBV10-2
d_gene: TRBD2
CDR3aa: CASLGLAGGLYNEQFF
CDR3nt: TGCGCCAGCCTGGGACTAGCGGGGGGGCTATACAATGAGCAGTTCTTC

j_gene: TRBJ1-2
v_gene: TRBV19
d_gene: NA
CDR3aa: CASSGEGYGYTF
CDR3nt: TGTGCCAGTAGTGGGGAGGGCTATGGCTACACCTTC

j_gene: TRBJ2-1
v_gene: TRBV11-2
d_gene: TRBD2
CDR3aa: CASSLDQAGGLVYNEQFF
CDR3nt: TGTGCCAGCAGCTTAGATCAAGCGGGAGGGCTGGTTTACAATGAGCAGTTCTTC

j_gene: TRBJ2-1
v_gene: TRBV10-2
d_gene: NA
CDR3aa: CASSRWGGRRDEQFF
CDR3nt: TGCGCCAGCAGCCGGTGGGGGGGCAGGCGGGATGAGCAGTTCTTC

j_gene: TRBJ2-7
v_gene: TRBV30
d_gene: NA
CDR3aa: CAWTLGPVSYEQYF
CDR3nt: TGTGCCTGGACTTTGGGCCCTGTCTCCTACGAGCAGTACTTC

j_gene: TRBJ2-5
v_gene: TRBV5-6
d_gene: NA
CDR3aa: CASSWNDRTGETQYF
CDR3nt: TGTGCCAGCAGCTGGAACGACAGAACTGGAGAGACCCAGTACTTC

j_gene: TRBJ1-2
v_gene: TRBV4-1
d_gene: NA
CDR3aa: CASSQMTDYGYTF
CDR3nt: TGCGCCAGCAGCCAGATGACAGACTATGGCTACACCTTC

j_gene: TRBJ2-1
v_gene: TRBV4-3
d_gene: TRBD1
CDR3aa: CASSQSTGGENPFF
CDR3nt: TGCGCCAGCAGCCAATCGACAGGGGGCGAAAACCCGTTCTTC

j_gene: TRBJ2-7
v_gene: TRBV5-5
d_gene: TRBD1
CDR3aa: CASSLGDRGYYEQYF
CDR3nt: TGTGCCAGCAGCTTGGGAGACAGGGGGTACTACGAGCAGTACTTC

j_gene: TRBJ1-6
v_gene: TRBV6-5
d_gene: TRBD1
CDR3aa: CASSSKDRGQALHF
CDR3nt: TGTGCCAGCAGTTCAAAGGACAGGGGCCAGGCCCTCCACTTT

j_gene: TRBJ2-1
v_gene: TRBV4-2
d_gene: TRBD2
CDR3aa: CASSPQREENEQFF
CDR3nt: TGTGCCAGCAGTCCCCAGCGGGAGGAAAATGAGCAGTTCTTC